Sequencing of this T cell receptor (beta chain) was carried out in a study of blood T cell repertoires in COVID-19. Study in general: PBMCs, B-cell-depleted T cells, or T cells were the source of the cDNA or gDNA that made up the material.

As processed by the authors: Estimation of nucleated cell counts was performed using reference gene primer amplification. TCRdb keeps only in-frame clones here, not all; method: immunoSEQ multiplex PCR. V and J calls and clone size are those listed in that table; D and trimming were worked out from the DNA. The sample includes about 200,000 clones, approximately 90% seen only once; the top ten take approximately 2%. Germline V gene lookup returns CDR1 LGHNA and CDR2 YNFKEQ. CDR3 size: 15 residues. V lost 0 bases and J 10 bases, leaving 13 bases between the germline ends. Everyone who took part was roughly 18 to 89 years old, and they came from over 20 US areas. Participants' own reports of clinical history determined their cohort assignment.

V usage is TRBV4-2 and J usage is TRBJ1-6; TRBD1 is a possible D gene (6 bases). The receptor's source is a woman under 40 who had recovered from COVID-19. The source material was PBMCs or T cells enriched from blood (not recorded which). The CDR3 reads CASSQDRQVRSPLHF. The CDR3 region has the DNA TGTGCCAGCAGCCAAGATCGACAGGTGAGGTCACCCCTCCACTTT.